Listed below are T cell receptor beta chains from one sample, sequenced in a study of vaccination effects on CD4 cells after COVID-19. Only in-frame clones appear in the TCRdb table, and some are missing; sequencing was by immunoSEQ multiplex PCR. The data contain tens of thousands of clones, approximately 73% of them singletons. No antigen is known for these receptors. The source was CD4+ T cells from PBMCs cultured without peptide, collected before COVID-19 vaccination. Receptor source: a human donor who received a COVID-19 vaccine. CDR3s include the opening cysteine and the closing phenylalanine or tryptophan. A D gene is named only where the DNA matches it firmly. Clone size, where shown, is once, few, many, or a class for clones that have expanded.

cdr3_aa: CASSLVQSGYGYTF; cdr3_nt: TGCGCCAGCAGCTTGGTCCAGAGCGGCTATGGCTACACCTTC; j_call: TRBJ1-2; v_call: TRBV5-1; clone_size: few; d_call: .
cdr3_aa: CASSRQGTTYEQYF; cdr3_nt: TGTGCCAGCAGCAGACAGGGAACAACTTACGAGCAGTACTTC; j_call: TRBJ2-7; v_call: TRBV28; clone_size: .; d_call: TRBD1
cdr3_aa: CASSLRGAVMNTEAFF; cdr3_nt: TGTGCCAGCAGCTTAAGGGGGGCAGTTATGAACACTGAAGCTTTCTTT; j_call: TRBJ1-1; v_call: TRBV7-3; clone_size: .; d_call: .
cdr3_aa: CASQRLQTYNEQFF; cdr3_nt: TGCGCCAGCCAGAGGCTCCAGACCTACAATGAGCAGTTCTTC; j_call: TRBJ2-1; v_call: TRBV4-1; clone_size: .; d_call: .
cdr3_aa: CASSQLSGRTYNEQFF; cdr3_nt: TGTGCCAGCAGCCAATTAAGCGGGAGGACTTACAATGAGCAGTTCTTC; j_call: TRBJ2-1; v_call: TRBV3-1/TRBV3-2; clone_size: few; d_call: TRBD2
cdr3_aa: CASSPPGKAPDTQYF; cdr3_nt: TGTGCCAGCAGCCCCCCCGGCAAGGCCCCAGATACGCAGTATTTT; j_call: TRBJ2-3; v_call: TRBV11-2; clone_size: .; d_call: .
cdr3_aa: CSVGDRDTQYF; cdr3_nt: TGCAGCGTTGGGGACAGGGATACGCAGTATTTT; j_call: TRBJ2-3; v_call: TRBV29-1; clone_size: .; d_call: TRBD1
cdr3_aa: CATSRDFPGRTEAFF; cdr3_nt: TGTGCCACCAGCAGAGATTTCCCCGGGAGGACTGAAGCTTTCTTT; j_call: TRBJ1-1; v_call: TRBV15; clone_size: .; d_call: .
cdr3_aa: CASSYPGLSSYEQYF; cdr3_nt: TGTGCCAGCAGCTACCCCGGACTGTCCTCCTACGAGCAGTACTTC; j_call: TRBJ2-7; v_call: TRBV11-2; clone_size: once; d_call: .
cdr3_aa: CAIRGQFANTGELFF; cdr3_nt: TGTGCCATCAGGGGACAGTTCGCGAACACCGGGGAGCTGTTTTTT; j_call: TRBJ2-2; v_call: TRBV10-3; clone_size: .; d_call: TRBD1
cdr3_aa: CASSFTGTGDYEQYF; cdr3_nt: TGTGCCAGCAGCTTTACCGGGACAGGCGACTACGAGCAGTACTTC; j_call: TRBJ2-7; v_call: TRBV5-6; clone_size: .; d_call: TRBD1
cdr3_aa: CASSRAGAGNTIYF; cdr3_nt: TGTGCCAGTAGTCGGGCAGGGGCTGGAAACACCATATATTTT; j_call: TRBJ1-3; v_call: TRBV19; clone_size: .; d_call: .
cdr3_aa: CASSPSGRGTGELFF; cdr3_nt: TGTGCCAGCAGCCCCAGCGGGAGAGGGACCGGGGAGCTGTTTTTT; j_call: TRBJ2-2; v_call: TRBV7-9; clone_size: few; d_call: TRBD2
cdr3_aa: CASSAGTTGELFF; cdr3_nt: TGTGCCAGCAGCGCCGGTACCACCGGGGAGCTGTTTTTT; j_call: TRBJ2-2; v_call: TRBV7-3; clone_size: .; d_call: .
cdr3_aa: CASGLTQLNTEAFF; cdr3_nt: TGTGCTAGTGGTTTGACCCAATTGAACACTGAAGCTTTCTTT; j_call: TRBJ1-1; v_call: TRBV12-5; clone_size: once; d_call: .
cdr3_aa: CASSHGTGILYGYTF; cdr3_nt: TGTGCCAGCAGCCACGGGACAGGGATCCTATATGGCTACACCTTC; j_call: TRBJ1-2; v_call: TRBV14; clone_size: few; d_call: TRBD1
cdr3_aa: CAISADSYEQYF; cdr3_nt: TGTGCCATCAGTGCGGACAGCTACGAGCAGTACTTC; j_call: TRBJ2-7; v_call: TRBV10-3; clone_size: few; d_call: .
cdr3_aa: CASSYTTGINYGYTF; cdr3_nt: TGTGCCAGCAGTTACACCACAGGGATTAACTATGGCTACACCTTC; j_call: TRBJ1-2; v_call: TRBV6-5; clone_size: .; d_call: .
cdr3_aa: CASTLRPDTEAFF; cdr3_nt: TGTGCCAGCACCCTCCGGCCGGACACTGAAGCTTTCTTT; j_call: TRBJ1-1; v_call: TRBV6-5; clone_size: .; d_call: .
cdr3_aa: CASSPRIYEQYF; cdr3_nt: TGTGCCAGCAGCCCCCGGATCTACGAGCAGTACTTC; j_call: TRBJ2-7; v_call: TRBV7-9; clone_size: .; d_call: .
cdr3_aa: CASSRTGAEKLFF; cdr3_nt: TGTGCCAGCAGTAGGACAGGGGCTGAAAAACTGTTTTTT; j_call: TRBJ1-4; v_call: TRBV12-3/TRBV12-4; clone_size: .; d_call: TRBD1
cdr3_aa: CASSYSDGAYSNQPQHF; cdr3_nt: TGTGCCAGCAGTTACTCGGACGGTGCCTACAGCAATCAGCCCCAGCATTTT; j_call: TRBJ1-5; v_call: TRBV6-2/TRBV6-3; clone_size: .; d_call: .
cdr3_aa: CASCKQGLRAEKLFF; cdr3_nt: TGTGCCAGCTGTAAGCAGGGACTGCGTGCTGAAAAACTGTTTTTT; j_call: TRBJ1-4; v_call: TRBV28; clone_size: .; d_call: .
cdr3_aa: CASSPKPPTTTGASSGNTIYF; cdr3_nt: TGTGCCAGTAGTCCAAAGCCCCCAACTACGACAGGGGCGAGCTCTGGAAACACCATATATTTT; j_call: TRBJ1-3; v_call: TRBV19; clone_size: .; d_call: TRBD1
cdr3_aa: CATSVGIAGELFF; cdr3_nt: TGTGCCACCAGTGTAGGGATTGCCGGGGAGCTGTTTTTT; j_call: TRBJ2-2; v_call: TRBV24-1; clone_size: .; d_call: .
cdr3_aa: CASSRDRVLYGYTF; cdr3_nt: TGTGCCAGCAGCCGGGACAGGGTCTTATATGGCTACACCTTC; j_call: TRBJ1-2; v_call: TRBV5-8; clone_size: .; d_call: TRBD1
cdr3_aa: CSALRAGEYSYGYTF; cdr3_nt: TGCAGCGCCTTAAGGGCAGGAGAATACTCCTATGGCTACACCTTC; j_call: TRBJ1-2; v_call: TRBV29-1; clone_size: .; d_call: .
cdr3_aa: CASSYSLAGGDYGYTF; cdr3_nt: TGTGCCAGCAGTTACTCCCTAGCGGGGGGAGACTATGGCTACACCTTC; j_call: TRBJ1-2; v_call: TRBV6-6; clone_size: .; d_call: .
cdr3_aa: CASSQERFSGSTDTQYF; cdr3_nt: TGCGCCAGCAGCCAAGAACGCTTTAGCGGAAGCACAGATACGCAGTATTTT; j_call: TRBJ2-3; v_call: TRBV4-1; clone_size: .; d_call: .
cdr3_aa: CASSFGQGNTEAFF; cdr3_nt: TGTGCCAGCAGTTTCGGACAGGGGAACACTGAAGCTTTCTTT; j_call: TRBJ1-1; v_call: TRBV6-5; clone_size: .; d_call: TRBD1
cdr3_aa: CASSATARGYEQYF; cdr3_nt: TGTGCCAGTAGTGCAACTGCCAGGGGCTACGAGCAGTACTTC; j_call: TRBJ2-7; v_call: TRBV19; clone_size: .; d_call: .
cdr3_aa: CASSELLAGPPQQFF; cdr3_nt: TGTGCCAGCAGTGAACTACTAGCGGGCCCCCCCCAGCAGTTCTTC; j_call: TRBJ2-1; v_call: TRBV25-1; clone_size: .; d_call: TRBD2
cdr3_aa: CASSFGGGRRYEQFF; cdr3_nt: TGTGCCAGCAGCTTTGGGGGCGGGAGAAGGTATGAGCAGTTCTTC; j_call: TRBJ2-1; v_call: TRBV11-2; clone_size: .; d_call: .
cdr3_aa: CASSLSWVPGPLNEQFF; cdr3_nt: TGTGCCAGCAGCCTCTCCTGGGTTCCAGGGCCCCTCAATGAGCAGTTCTTC; j_call: TRBJ2-1; v_call: TRBV3-1/TRBV3-2; clone_size: .; d_call: .
cdr3_aa: CASSLVSGQSDTQYF; cdr3_nt: TGTGCCAGCAGCTTGGTAAGCGGGCAGTCAGATACGCAGTATTTT; j_call: TRBJ2-3; v_call: TRBV5-5; clone_size: .; d_call: .
cdr3_aa: CASSQGGGGYYYNEQFF; cdr3_nt: TGTGCCAGCAGCCAAGGAGGAGGAGGGTACTACTACAATGAGCAGTTCTTC; j_call: TRBJ2-1; v_call: TRBV3-1/TRBV3-2; clone_size: .; d_call: .
cdr3_aa: CASSLGTRTSTDTQYF; cdr3_nt: TGTGCCAGCAGCTTGGGGACTAGGACTAGCACAGATACGCAGTATTTT; j_call: TRBJ2-3; v_call: TRBV5-4; clone_size: .; d_call: TRBD2
cdr3_aa: CASSLRGPYEQYF; cdr3_nt: TGTGCCAGCAGCTTACGGGGCCCCTACGAGCAGTACTTC; j_call: TRBJ2-7; v_call: TRBV7-2; clone_size: .; d_call: .
cdr3_aa: CASSQDLLVNQPQHF; cdr3_nt: TGCGCCAGCAGCCAAGATTTATTAGTGAATCAGCCCCAGCATTTT; j_call: TRBJ1-5; v_call: TRBV4-3; clone_size: .; d_call: .
cdr3_aa: CASSQGGNPQETQYF; cdr3_nt: TGTGCCAGCAGCCAGGGGGGAAACCCTCAAGAGACCCAGTACTTC; j_call: TRBJ2-5; v_call: TRBV3-1/TRBV3-2; clone_size: .; d_call: .
cdr3_aa: CASSSIDSAYGYTF; cdr3_nt: TGTGCCAGCAGTTCCATAGACTCCGCCTATGGCTACACCTTC; j_call: TRBJ1-2; v_call: TRBV6-5; clone_size: .; d_call: .
cdr3_aa: CASSSSGTLTFYGYTF; cdr3_nt: TGTGCCAGCAGTTCAAGCGGGACACTGACTTTCTATGGCTACACCTTC; j_call: TRBJ1-2; v_call: TRBV28; clone_size: .; d_call: .
cdr3_aa: CASSLGIPPPDTQYF; cdr3_nt: TGTGCCAGCAGCTTGGGAATTCCACCTCCAGATACGCAGTATTTT; j_call: TRBJ2-3; v_call: TRBV7-2; clone_size: .; d_call: .
cdr3_aa: CASSPRDRGPSRGQETQYF; cdr3_nt: TGCGCCAGCAGCCCCCGGGACAGGGGGCCCTCTAGGGGCCAAGAGACCCAGTACTTC; j_call: TRBJ2-5; v_call: TRBV5-1; clone_size: .; d_call: TRBD1
cdr3_aa: CASTRTGDYGYTF; cdr3_nt: TGTGCCAGCACCCGAACGGGCGACTATGGCTACACCTTC; j_call: TRBJ1-2; v_call: TRBV12-3/TRBV12-4; clone_size: once; d_call: .
cdr3_aa: CASSIGGGQGGTQYF; cdr3_nt: TGTGCCAGTAGTATAGGGGGGGGACAGGGAGGGACCCAGTACTTC; j_call: TRBJ2-5; v_call: TRBV19; clone_size: .; d_call: TRBD1
cdr3_aa: CASSDPAGPFSYEQYF; cdr3_nt: TGTGCCAGCAGTGACCCCGCAGGCCCCTTCTCCTACGAGCAGTACTTC; j_call: TRBJ2-7; v_call: TRBV2; clone_size: .; d_call: .
cdr3_aa: CASREGPYRGEPQHF; cdr3_nt: TGTGCCAGCAGGGAGGGACCTTACCGAGGAGAGCCCCAGCATTTT; j_call: TRBJ1-5; v_call: TRBV2; clone_size: .; d_call: .
cdr3_aa: CASSYLDRGAEAFF; cdr3_nt: TGTGCCAGCAGTTATCTCGACAGGGGGGCTGAAGCTTTCTTT; j_call: TRBJ1-1; v_call: TRBV6-6; clone_size: once; d_call: TRBD1
cdr3_aa: CASSLTDSLTEAFF; cdr3_nt: TGTGCCAGCAGCTTAACCGACAGCCTCACTGAAGCTTTCTTT; j_call: TRBJ1-1; v_call: TRBV11-1; clone_size: .; d_call: .
cdr3_aa: CASSLYWGRPTNEKLFF; cdr3_nt: TGTGCCAGCAGCCTATACTGGGGACGCCCAACTAATGAAAAACTGTTTTTT; j_call: TRBJ1-4; v_call: TRBV7-2; clone_size: .; d_call: .
cdr3_aa: CASSPLQGNTGELFF; cdr3_nt: TGTGCCAGCTCACCTTTACAGGGGAACACCGGGGAGCTGTTTTTT; j_call: TRBJ2-2; v_call: TRBV18; clone_size: .; d_call: .
cdr3_aa: CAWMTGGHGYTF; cdr3_nt: TGTGCCTGGATGACAGGGGGCCATGGCTACACCTTC; j_call: TRBJ1-2; v_call: TRBV30; clone_size: .; d_call: TRBD1
cdr3_aa: CAISGRLNTEAFF; cdr3_nt: TGTGCCATTTCAGGGCGGCTGAACACTGAAGCTTTCTTT; j_call: TRBJ1-1; v_call: TRBV6-5; clone_size: .; d_call: .
cdr3_aa: CASRVTGGSNQPQHF; cdr3_nt: TGTGCCAGTAGGGTTACAGGGGGGTCCAATCAGCCCCAGCATTTT; j_call: TRBJ1-5; v_call: TRBV19; clone_size: once; d_call: TRBD1
cdr3_aa: CASSFGERGGTDTQYF; cdr3_nt: TGTGCCAGCAGCTTTGGTGAGCGGGGCGGCACAGATACGCAGTATTTT; j_call: TRBJ2-3; v_call: TRBV11-2; clone_size: .; d_call: TRBD2
cdr3_aa: CASSPGYEQYF; cdr3_nt: TGTGCCAGCAGCCCTGGCTACGAGCAGTACTTC; j_call: TRBJ2-7; v_call: TRBV7-2; clone_size: .; d_call: .
cdr3_aa: CASSHRPRDRAFYGYTF; cdr3_nt: TGTGCCAGCAGCCACAGACCACGGGACAGGGCTTTCTATGGCTACACCTTC; j_call: TRBJ1-2; v_call: TRBV14; clone_size: few; d_call: TRBD1
cdr3_aa: CASSSRVTGANVLTF; cdr3_nt: TGTGCCAGCAGCTCCAGGGTAACTGGGGCCAACGTCCTGACTTTC; j_call: TRBJ2-6; v_call: TRBV3-1/TRBV3-2; clone_size: .; d_call: .